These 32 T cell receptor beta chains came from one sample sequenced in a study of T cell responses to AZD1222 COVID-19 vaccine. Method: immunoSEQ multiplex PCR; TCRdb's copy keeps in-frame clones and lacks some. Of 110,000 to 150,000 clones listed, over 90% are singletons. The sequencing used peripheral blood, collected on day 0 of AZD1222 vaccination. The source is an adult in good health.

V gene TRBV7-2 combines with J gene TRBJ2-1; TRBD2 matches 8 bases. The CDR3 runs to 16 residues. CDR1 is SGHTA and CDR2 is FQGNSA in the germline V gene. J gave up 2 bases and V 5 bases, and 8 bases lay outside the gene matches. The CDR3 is CASSPTSGIAYNEQFF. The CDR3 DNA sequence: TGTGCCAGCAGCCCCACTAGCGGCATAGCCTACAATGAGCAGTTCTTC.

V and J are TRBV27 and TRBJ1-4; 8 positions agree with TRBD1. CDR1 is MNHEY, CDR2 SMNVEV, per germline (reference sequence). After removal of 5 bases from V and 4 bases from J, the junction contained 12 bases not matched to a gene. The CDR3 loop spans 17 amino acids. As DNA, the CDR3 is TGTGCCAGCAGTGAAACTGGACAGGGAGTAATTAATGAAAAACTGTTTTTT. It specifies CASSETGQGVINEKLFF.

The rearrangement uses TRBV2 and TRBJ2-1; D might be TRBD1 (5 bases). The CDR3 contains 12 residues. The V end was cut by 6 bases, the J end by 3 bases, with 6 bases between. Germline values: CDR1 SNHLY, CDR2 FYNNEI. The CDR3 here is CASRTDYNEQFF. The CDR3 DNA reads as TGTGCCAGCAGGACAGACTACAATGAGCAGTTCTTC. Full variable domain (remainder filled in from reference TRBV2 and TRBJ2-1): EPEVTQTPSHQVTQMGQEVILRCVPISNHLYFYWYRQILGQKVEFLVSFYNNEISEKSEIFDDQFSVERPDGSNFTLKIRSTKLEDSAMYFCASRTDYNEQFFGPGTRLTVL.

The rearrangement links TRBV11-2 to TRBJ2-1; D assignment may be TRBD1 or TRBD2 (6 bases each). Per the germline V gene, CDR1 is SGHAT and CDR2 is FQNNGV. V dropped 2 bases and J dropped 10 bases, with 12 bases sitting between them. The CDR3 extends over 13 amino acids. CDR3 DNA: TGTGCCAGCAGCTTAATCGGGGGACAAGAGCAGTTCTTC. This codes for CASSLIGGQEQFF.

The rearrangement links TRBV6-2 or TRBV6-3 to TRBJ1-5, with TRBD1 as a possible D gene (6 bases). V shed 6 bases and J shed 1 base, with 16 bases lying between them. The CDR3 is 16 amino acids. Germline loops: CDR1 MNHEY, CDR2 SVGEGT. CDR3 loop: CASSPNRVLSNQPQHF. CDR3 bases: TGTGCCAGCAGCCCTAACAGGGTTTTAAGCAATCAGCCCCAGCATTTT.

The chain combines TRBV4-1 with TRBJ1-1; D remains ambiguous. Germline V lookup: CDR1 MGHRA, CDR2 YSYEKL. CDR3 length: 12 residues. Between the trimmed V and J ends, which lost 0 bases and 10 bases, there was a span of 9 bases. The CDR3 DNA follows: TGCGCCAGCAGCCAAGAGGAGTCTACAGCTTTCTTT. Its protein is CASSQEESTAFF.

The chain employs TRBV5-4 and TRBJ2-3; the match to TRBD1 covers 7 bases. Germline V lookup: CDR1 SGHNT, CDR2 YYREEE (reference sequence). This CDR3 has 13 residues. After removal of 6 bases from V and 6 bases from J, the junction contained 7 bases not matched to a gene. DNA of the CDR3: TGTGCCAGCACCATGGACAGGTCGGATACGCAGTATTTT. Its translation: CASTMDRSDTQYF.

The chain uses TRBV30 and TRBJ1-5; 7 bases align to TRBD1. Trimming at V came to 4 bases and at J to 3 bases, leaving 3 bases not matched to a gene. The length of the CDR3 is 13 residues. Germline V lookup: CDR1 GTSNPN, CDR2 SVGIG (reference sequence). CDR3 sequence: CAWTGGPNQPQHF. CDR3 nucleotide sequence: TGTGCCTGGACAGGGGGACCCAATCAGCCCCAGCATTTT.

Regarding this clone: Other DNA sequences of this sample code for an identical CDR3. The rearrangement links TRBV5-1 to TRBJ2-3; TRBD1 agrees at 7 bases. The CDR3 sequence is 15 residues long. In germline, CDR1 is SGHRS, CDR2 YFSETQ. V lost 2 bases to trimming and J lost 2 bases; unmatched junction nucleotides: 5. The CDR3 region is CASSFRQGPTDTQYF. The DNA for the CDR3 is TGCGCCAGCAGCTTCAGACAGGGACCCACAGATACGCAGTATTTT.

CDR3 coding DNA: TGTGCCAGCAGCTTAGCCTTCCCACCCCCCTCGATACTGTTTTTT. Translated: CASSLAFPPPSILFF. The gene calls are TRBV7-8 and TRBJ1-4; D gene ambiguous. Trimming took 0 bases from V and 13 from J, leaving 18 bases between them. Germline V lookup: CDR1 SGHVS, CDR2 FQNEAQ. The CDR3 covers 15 residues.

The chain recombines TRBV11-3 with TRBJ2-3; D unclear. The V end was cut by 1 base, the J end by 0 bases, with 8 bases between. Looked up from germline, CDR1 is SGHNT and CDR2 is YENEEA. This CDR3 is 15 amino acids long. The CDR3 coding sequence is TGTGCCAGCAGCTTAGGGAGTTGGAGCACAGATACGCAGTATTTT. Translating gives CASSLGSWSTDTQYF.

Here the CDR3 reads CSASIALKAAGYTF. Here the CDR3 DNA reads TGCAGTGCTAGTATAGCTCTCAAAGCTGCTGGCTACACCTTC. The J gene is TRBJ1-2, the V gene TRBV20-1; D uncertain. V was clipped by 3 bases and J by 7 bases, with 18 bases between them. The germline CDR1 and CDR2 sequences are DFQATT and SNEGSKA (reference sequence). The length of the CDR3 is 14 residues.

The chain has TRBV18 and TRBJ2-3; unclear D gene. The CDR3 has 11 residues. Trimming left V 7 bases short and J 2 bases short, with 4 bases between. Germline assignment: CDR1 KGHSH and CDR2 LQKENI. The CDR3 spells CASLYTDTQYF. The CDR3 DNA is TGTGCCAGCTTGTACACAGATACGCAGTATTTT.

CDR3 sequence (DNA): TGTGCCAGCAGGGGTGGCGAGCAGTTCTTC. Translating gives CASRGGEQFF. This rearrangement joins TRBV19 to TRBJ2-1; maybe TRBD1 (6 bases). Germline V lookup: CDR1 LNHDA, CDR2 SQIVND (reference sequence). V dropped 9 bases and J dropped 10 bases, with 10 bases sitting between them. CDR3 length equals 10 residues.

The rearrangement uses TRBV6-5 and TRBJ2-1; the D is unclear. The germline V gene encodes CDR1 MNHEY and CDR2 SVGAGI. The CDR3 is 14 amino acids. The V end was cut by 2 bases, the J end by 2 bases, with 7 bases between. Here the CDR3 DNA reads TGTGCCAGCAGTTACAAAGGGCCCTACAATGAGCAGTTCTTC. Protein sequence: CASSYKGPYNEQFF.

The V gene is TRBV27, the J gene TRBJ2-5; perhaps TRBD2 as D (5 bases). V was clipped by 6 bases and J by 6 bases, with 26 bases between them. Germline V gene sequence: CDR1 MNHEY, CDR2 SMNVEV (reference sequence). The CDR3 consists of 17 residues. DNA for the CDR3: TGTGCCAGCAGGCCGCCGGCTAGCTCGCCGGAAATTAAGACCCAGTACTTC. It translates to CASRPPASSPEIKTQYF.

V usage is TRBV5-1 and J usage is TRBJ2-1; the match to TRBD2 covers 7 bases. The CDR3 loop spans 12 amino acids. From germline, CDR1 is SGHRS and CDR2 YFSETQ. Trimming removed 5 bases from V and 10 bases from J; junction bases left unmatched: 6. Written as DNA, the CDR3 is TGCGCCAGCAGGCGTCTAGCGGAGGAGCAGTTCTTC. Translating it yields CASRRLAEEQFF.

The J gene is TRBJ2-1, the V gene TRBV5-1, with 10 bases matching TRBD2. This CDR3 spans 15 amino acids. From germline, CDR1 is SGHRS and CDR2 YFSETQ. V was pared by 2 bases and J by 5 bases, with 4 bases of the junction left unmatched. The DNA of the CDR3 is TGCGCCAGCAGCTTAGGTCTAGCGGGGGACAATGAGCAGTTCTTC. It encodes CASSLGLAGDNEQFF.

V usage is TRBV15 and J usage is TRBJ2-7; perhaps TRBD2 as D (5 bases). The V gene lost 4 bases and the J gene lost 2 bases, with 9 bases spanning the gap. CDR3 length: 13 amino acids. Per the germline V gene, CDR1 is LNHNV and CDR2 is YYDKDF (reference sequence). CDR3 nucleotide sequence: TGTGCCACCAGCAACGGGGATACCTACGAGCAGTACTTC. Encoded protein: CATSNGDTYEQYF.

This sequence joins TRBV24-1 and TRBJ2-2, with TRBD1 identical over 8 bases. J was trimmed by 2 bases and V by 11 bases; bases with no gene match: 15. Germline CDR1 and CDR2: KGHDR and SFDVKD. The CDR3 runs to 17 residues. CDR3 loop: CARNLNRGSFNTGELFF. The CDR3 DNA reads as TGTGCCAGGAACCTCAACAGGGGGTCCTTTAACACCGGGGAGCTGTTTTTT.

The CDR3 coding sequence is TGTGCCAGCAGCAAAGTCAATGTGGCGGGAGAGAACAACGAGCAGTTCTTC. Translation gives CASSKVNVAGENNEQFF. The chain uses TRBV21-1 and TRBJ2-1; the table's TRBD2 call for D was not verified on the DNA. TRBV21-1 is listed as a pseudogene. The CDR3 runs to 17 residues.

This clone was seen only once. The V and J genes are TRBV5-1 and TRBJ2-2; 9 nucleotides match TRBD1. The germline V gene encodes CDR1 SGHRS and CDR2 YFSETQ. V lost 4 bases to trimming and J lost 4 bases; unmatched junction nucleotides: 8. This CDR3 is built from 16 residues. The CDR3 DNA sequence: TGCGCCAGCAGCCGGGTACAGGGGGCGCCCACCGGGGAGCTGTTTTTT. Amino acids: CASSRVQGAPTGELFF. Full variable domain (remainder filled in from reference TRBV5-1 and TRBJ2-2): KAGVTQTPRYLIKTRGQQVTLSCSPISGHRSVSWYQQTPGQGLQFLFEYFSETQRNKGNFPGRFSGRQFSNSRSEMNVSTLELGDSALYLCASSRVQGAPTGELFFGEGSRLTVL.

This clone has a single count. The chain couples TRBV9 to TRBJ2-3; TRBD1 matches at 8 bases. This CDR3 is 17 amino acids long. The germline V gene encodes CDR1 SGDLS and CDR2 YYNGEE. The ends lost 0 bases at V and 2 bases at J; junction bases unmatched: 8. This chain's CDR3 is CASSVGNTGGLTDTQYF. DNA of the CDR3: TGTGCCAGCAGCGTAGGAAATACAGGGGGTCTCACAGATACGCAGTATTTT.

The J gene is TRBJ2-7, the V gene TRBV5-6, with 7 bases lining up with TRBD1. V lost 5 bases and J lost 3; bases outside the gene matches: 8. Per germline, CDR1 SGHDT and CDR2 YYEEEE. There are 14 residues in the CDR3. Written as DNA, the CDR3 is TGTGCCAGCAGACATCGGACAGGTAACTACGAGCAGTACTTC. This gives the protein CASRHRTGNYEQYF.

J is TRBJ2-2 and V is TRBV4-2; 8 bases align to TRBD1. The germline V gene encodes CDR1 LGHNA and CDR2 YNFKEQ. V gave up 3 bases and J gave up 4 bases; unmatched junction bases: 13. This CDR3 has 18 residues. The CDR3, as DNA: TGTGCCAGCAGCCAGAACGTCAGGGGGCGCAAGGGCACCGGGGAGCTGTTTTTT. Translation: CASSQNVRGRKGTGELFF.

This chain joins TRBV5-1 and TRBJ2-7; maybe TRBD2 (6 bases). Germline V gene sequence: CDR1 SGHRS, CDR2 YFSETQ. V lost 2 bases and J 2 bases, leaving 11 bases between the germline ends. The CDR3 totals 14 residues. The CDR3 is CASSLGSGPYEQYF. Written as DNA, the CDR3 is TGCGCCAGCAGCTTAGGAAGCGGGCCCTACGAGCAGTACTTC.

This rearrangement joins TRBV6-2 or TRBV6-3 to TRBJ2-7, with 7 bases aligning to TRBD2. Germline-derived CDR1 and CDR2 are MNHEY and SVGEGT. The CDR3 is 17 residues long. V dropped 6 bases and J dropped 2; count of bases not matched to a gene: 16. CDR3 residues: CASSFQRMLAVAYEQYF. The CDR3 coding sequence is TGTGCCAGCAGCTTCCAGAGAATGCTAGCGGTAGCCTACGAGCAGTACTTC.

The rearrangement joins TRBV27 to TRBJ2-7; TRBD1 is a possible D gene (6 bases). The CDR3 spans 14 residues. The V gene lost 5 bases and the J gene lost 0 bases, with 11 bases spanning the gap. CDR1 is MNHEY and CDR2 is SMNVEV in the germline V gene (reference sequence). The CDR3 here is CASSKQGYSYEQYF. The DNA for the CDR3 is TGTGCCAGCAGTAAACAGGGATACTCCTACGAGCAGTACTTC.

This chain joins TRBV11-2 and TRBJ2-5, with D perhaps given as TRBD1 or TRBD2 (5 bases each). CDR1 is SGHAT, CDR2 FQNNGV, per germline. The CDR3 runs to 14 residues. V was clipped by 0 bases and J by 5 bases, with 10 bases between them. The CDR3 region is CASSLDAEGETQYF. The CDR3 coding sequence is TGTGCCAGCAGCTTAGATGCTGAGGGGGAGACCCAGTACTTC.

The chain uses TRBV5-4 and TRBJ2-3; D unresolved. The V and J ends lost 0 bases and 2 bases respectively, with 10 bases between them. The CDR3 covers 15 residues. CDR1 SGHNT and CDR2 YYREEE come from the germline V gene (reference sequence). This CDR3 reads CASSLGTRVTDTQYF. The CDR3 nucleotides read TGTGCCAGCAGCTTGGGGACGCGAGTCACAGATACGCAGTATTTT.

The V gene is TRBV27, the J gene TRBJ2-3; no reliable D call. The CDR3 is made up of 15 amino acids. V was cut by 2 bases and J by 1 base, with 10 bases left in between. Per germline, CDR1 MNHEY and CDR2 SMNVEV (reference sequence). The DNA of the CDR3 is TGTGCCAGCAGTTTAGGTTTGCAGGGCACAGATACGCAGTATTTT. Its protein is CASSLGLQGTDTQYF.

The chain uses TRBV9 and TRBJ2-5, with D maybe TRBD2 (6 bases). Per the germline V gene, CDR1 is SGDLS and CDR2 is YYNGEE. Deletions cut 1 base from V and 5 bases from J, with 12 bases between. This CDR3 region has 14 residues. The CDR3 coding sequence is TGTGCCAGCAGCGTACAGGGAGGCCGGGAGACCCAGTACTTC. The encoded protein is CASSVQGGRETQYF.